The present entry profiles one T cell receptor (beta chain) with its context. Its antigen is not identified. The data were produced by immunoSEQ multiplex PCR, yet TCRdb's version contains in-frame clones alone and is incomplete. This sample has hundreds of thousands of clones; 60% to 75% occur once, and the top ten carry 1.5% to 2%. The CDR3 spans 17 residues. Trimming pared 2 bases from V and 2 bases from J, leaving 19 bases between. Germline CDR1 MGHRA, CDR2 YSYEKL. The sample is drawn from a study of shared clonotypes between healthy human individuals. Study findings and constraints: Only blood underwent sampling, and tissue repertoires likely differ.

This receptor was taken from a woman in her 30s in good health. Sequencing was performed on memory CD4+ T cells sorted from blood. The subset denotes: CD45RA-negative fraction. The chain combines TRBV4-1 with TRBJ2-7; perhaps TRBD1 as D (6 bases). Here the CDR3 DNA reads TGCGCCAGCAGCCAACTCACAGCCCGACAGGCCCCCTACGAGCAGTACTTC. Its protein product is CASSQLTARQAPYEQYF.